Listed here is a single TCR beta chain. Antigen: not known. Random hexamers served to reverse transcribe roughly 0.45 to 1 ug RNA. Coverage of TCR beta CDR3 amplification by immunoSEQ multiplex PCR extended to 54 Vbeta and 13 Jbeta. Each CDR3 protein is one row after TCRdb ran MiXCR on the immunoSEQ multiplex PCR reads. Among about 150,000 distinct CDR3 sequences listed, 90% to 95% were seen once. Sequencing of TCR beta was performed on blood CD8+ and CD4+ T cells. This specimen comes from a study of CD8 T cells in Susac syndrome. Study-wide results and limits: The study's TCR sequencing and HLA analysis covered a relatively small number of individuals, and the study acknowledged this.

The CDR3 spans 13 residues. V dropped 2 bases and J dropped 11 bases, with 15 bases sitting between them. The germline gives CDR1 SEHNR, CDR2 FQNEAQ (reference sequence). This TCR was sampled from a human donor with Susac syndrome. This sequence joins TRBV7-9 and TRBJ1-1; maybe TRBD1 (6 bases). What was sequenced was CD4+ T cells from PBMCs. The chain's CDR3 is CASSLFGQQTAFF. CDR3 DNA sequence: TGTGCCAGCAGCTTATTCGGACAGCAGACGGCTTTCTTT.